A selection of T cell receptor beta chains follows, all from one sample in a study of cytomegalovirus exposure and HLA in healthy donors. The protocol was immunoSEQ multiplex PCR, while the TCRdb copy is restricted to in-frame clones and leaves out a portion. The table has about 80,000 clones, approximately 60% seen once. The sample consisted of PBMCs. The origin of the receptors is a male donor in good health and CMV-seropositive. The CDR3 runs from the conserved cysteine through the conserved F or W. The D gene is left open where the match is weak. A row's size may be missing; if present it is once, few, many or a size class.

V gene	clone size	J gene	D gene	CDR3 length	CDR3 DNA	CDR3 protein
TRBV6-1	-	TRBJ1-1	TRBD1	14	TGTGCCGCCGTTTCGCGGACAGGGGGCACTGAAGCTTTCTTT	CAAVSRTGGTEAFF
TRBV28	few	TRBJ1-5	-	14	TGTGCCAGCAGTTATAGCGGTTCAAATCAGCCCCAGCATTTT	CASSYSGSNQPQHF
TRBV9	-	TRBJ2-1	TRBD2	16	TGTGCCAGCAGCGTACGCCTAGCGGGGCCGCGGGATGAGCAGTTCTTC	CASSVRLAGPRDEQFF
TRBV5-1	-	TRBJ2-3	-	15	TGCGCCAGCAGCTTGGAGCCAGGGAACACAGATACGCAGTATTTT	CASSLEPGNTDTQYF
TRBV10-3	-	TRBJ2-5	TRBD1	18	TGTGCCATCAGTGAGCCGGGGACAGCGACTTTTCGACAAGAGACCCAGTACTTC	CAISEPGTATFRQETQYF
TRBV18	-	TRBJ1-2	TRBD1	17	TGTGCCAGCTCACCTACGGCCCCCGGGACAGGGGGCTATGGCTACACCTTC	CASSPTAPGTGGYGYTF
TRBV28	-	TRBJ1-2	-	11	TGTGCCAGCAGCCGGCGACTTGGCTACACCTTC	CASSRRLGYTF
TRBV4-2	-	TRBJ2-1	TRBD2	15	TGTGCCAGCAGCCAAGATGGCGGGGGGGCCTTAGAGCAGTTCTTC	CASSQDGGGALEQFF
TRBV28	-	TRBJ2-1	TRBD2	18	TGTGCCAGCAGTCCCGCCCCCGGACGGACTAGCGGGAGAGGCGAGCAGTTCTTC	CASSPAPGRTSGRGEQFF
TRBV28	few	TRBJ1-5	-	15	TGTGCCAGCACCCTGGGCCTCGGGGGTAGTCAGCCCCAGCATTTT	CASTLGLGGSQPQHF
TRBV19	-	TRBJ2-3	TRBD1	17	TGTGCCAGTAGCCCTAGCGAGTGGGGGACAGGCCGAAATACGCAGTATTTT	CASSPSEWGTGRNTQYF
TRBV7-6	-	TRBJ2-5	-	12	TGTGCCAGCAGCTTAGACGGGGAGACCCAGTACTTC	CASSLDGETQYF
TRBV2	-	TRBJ2-3	-	13	TGTGCCAGCAGTGGGGCGCGAACAGATACGCAGTATTTT	CASSGARTDTQYF
TRBV6-5	-	TRBJ2-1	-	14	TGTGCCAGCAGCCACCGTGGAGGGTACAATGAGCAGTTCTTC	CASSHRGGYNEQFF
TRBV28	few	TRBJ2-1	TRBD2	14	TGTGCCAGCAGGACTAGCGGGGCCTACAATGAGCAGTTCTTC	CASRTSGAYNEQFF
TRBV12-5	few	TRBJ2-5	-	16	TGTGCTAGTGGCCCCGCAGCAGGAGGGGCGCTAGAGACCCAGTACTTC	CASGPAAGGALETQYF
TRBV7-8	-	TRBJ2-5	-	13	TGTGCCAGCAGCCATAGGAGTCAAGAGACCCAGTACTTC	CASSHRSQETQYF
TRBV5-1	-	TRBJ2-7	-	16	TGCGCCAGCAGCTTGGGGTCGTGGGGACTGAACTACGAGCAGTACTTC	CASSLGSWGLNYEQYF
TRBV6-5	-	TRBJ2-1	TRBD2	15	TGTGCCAGCAGCTGGACTAGCGGGGCCCCCAATGAGCAGTTCTTC	CASSWTSGAPNEQFF
TRBV10-3	-	TRBJ2-1	TRBD2	16	TGTGCCATCAGTGAAGGGACTAGCGGGAGACGGGATGAGCAGTTCTTC	CAISEGTSGRRDEQFF
TRBV27	-	TRBJ2-7	TRBD1	15	TGTGCCAGCAGTTCCGGACAGGCGGCTTCCTACGAGCAGTACTTC	CASSSGQAASYEQYF
TRBV5-1	-	TRBJ2-3	-	15	TGCGCCAGCAGCTTGAACGGGGGAGAGATAGATACGCAGTATTTT	CASSLNGGEIDTQYF
TRBV6-1	-	TRBJ2-2	TRBD2	16	TGTGCCAGCAGTGAAGAGGTACTAGCGGTCACCGGGGAGCTGTTTTTT	CASSEEVLAVTGELFF
TRBV30	-	TRBJ2-1	-	14	TGTGCCTGGACCCTGGGCCCTTCTCACAATGAGCAGTTCTTC	CAWTLGPSHNEQFF
TRBV7-9	many	TRBJ1-1	TRBD1	13	TGTGCCTGGTCGGGACAGGGCATCACTGAAGCTTTCTTT	CAWSGQGITEAFF
TRBV6-1	few	TRBJ1-6	-	16	TGTGCCAGCAGTGGAGGGCCCCTAGGGCGTAATTCACCCCTCCACTTT	CASSGGPLGRNSPLHF
TRBV28	-	TRBJ2-7	-	17	TGTGCCAGCAGTTCCTCCCCTAGGGGCGCGTTCCTATACGAGCAGTACTTC	CASSSSPRGAFLYEQYF
TRBV7-2	few	TRBJ2-3	TRBD2	14	TGTGCCAGCAGCTTGGAGCGGGACACAGATACGCAGTATTTT	CASSLERDTDTQYF
TRBV19	-	TRBJ1-2	-	18	TGTGCCAGTAGTATAGCCTCTCAGACAGTCACTACTAACTATGGCTACACCTTC	CASSIASQTVTTNYGYTF
TRBV28	-	TRBJ2-2	-	15	TGTGCCAGTCGAATGGGGGGAGGATACACCGGGGAGCTGTTTTTT	CASRMGGGYTGELFF
TRBV27	-	TRBJ1-5	-	12	TGTGCCCAATGTAAAGCGAGGCAGCCCCAGCATTTT	CAQCKARQPQHF
TRBV28	-	TRBJ2-1	-	14	TGTGCCAGCAGTTTGGGGCCGTCTAGGTATGAGCAGTTCTTC	CASSLGPSRYEQFF
TRBV4-2	-	TRBJ1-3	TRBD1	15	TGTGCCAGCAGCCCAAGGGACAGGGCTGGAAACACCATATATTTT	CASSPRDRAGNTIYF
TRBV30	-	TRBJ2-3	TRBD1	17	TGTGCCTGGAGTGTAAATACAGGGGTAGCCGGCACAGATACGCAGTATTTT	CAWSVNTGVAGTDTQYF
TRBV7-7	few	TRBJ1-5	-	15	TGTGCTAACCCCCCGAGGCTTTATAGCAATCAGCCCCAGCATTTT	CANPPRLYSNQPQHF
TRBV29-1	-	TRBJ2-1	TRBD2	15	TGCAGCGTGACCTCCCTAGCGGGGTTCTACAATGAGCAGTTCTTC	CSVTSLAGFYNEQFF
TRBV19	-	TRBJ2-2	-	16	TGTGCCAGTATCCCGGCCGGGGTCGCGAACACCGGGGAGCTGTTTTTT	CASIPAGVANTGELFF
TRBV2	-	TRBJ2-2	-	15	TGTGCCAGCAGTGGGACGACAGGGAACACCGGGGAGCTGTTTTTT	CASSGTTGNTGELFF
TRBV29-1	few	TRBJ1-2	-	14	TGCAGCGTTGTTTTCCCGGCGGGGGCTGGGGGCTACACCTTC	CSVVFPAGAGGYTF
TRBV15	once	TRBJ2-2	TRBD2	15	TGTGCCACCAGCAGTCATAGCGGGAGGACCGGGGAGCTGTTTTTT	CATSSHSGRTGELFF
TRBV5-1	-	TRBJ1-4	-	16	TGCGCCAGCAGCCGGGGTGGGGTAGAGGCTAATGAAAAACTGTTTTTT	CASSRGGVEANEKLFF
TRBV7-2	-	TRBJ2-7	TRBD2	15	TGTGCCAGCAGCTGGGGCGGGGGTCCCGCCTACGAGCAGTACTTC	CASSWGGGPAYEQYF
TRBV5-1	-	TRBJ2-5	TRBD2	15	TGCGCCAGCAGCGCACTAGCGGGAGGGCTTGAGACCCAGTACTTC	CASSALAGGLETQYF
TRBV4-3	-	TRBJ2-3	-	15	TGCGCCAGCAGCCCAATGGGGGCGGGCACAGATACGCAGTATTTT	CASSPMGAGTDTQYF
TRBV18	few	TRBJ1-3	TRBD1	14	TGTGCCAGCTCACGGGACAGGGCTGGAAACACCATATATTTT	CASSRDRAGNTIYF
TRBV30	-	TRBJ2-7	-	13	TGTGCCTGGAGGAGAGACAGTCCCTACGAGCAGTACTTC	CAWRRDSPYEQYF
TRBV6-1	-	TRBJ1-5	-	14	TGTGCCAGCAGTGTAGGTTGGGCAGGACAGCCCCAGCATTTT	CASSVGWAGQPQHF
TRBV6-1	-	TRBJ1-5	TRBD1	19	TGTGCCAGCAGTGAAGCCGGCCTTGGACAGGGGTTTTTTAATCAGCCCCAGCATTTT	CASSEAGLGQGFFNQPQHF
TRBV6-5	once	TRBJ1-1	-	14	TGTGCCAGCAGTTACGGGGCTTTGGGAACTGAAGCTTTCTTT	CASSYGALGTEAFF
TRBV9	-	TRBJ2-7	TRBD1	15	TGTGCCAGCGGGGGACCAGGGACAGGGTTCTACGAGCAGTACTTC	CASGGPGTGFYEQYF
TRBV11-2	-	TRBJ2-3	-	12	TGTGCCAGCAGCTTAGGCGCGAATACGCAGTATTTT	CASSLGANTQYF
TRBV19	-	TRBJ1-5	-	15	TGTGCCAGTAGTATTGCCAGGGATAGCAATCAGCCCCAGCATTTT	CASSIARDSNQPQHF